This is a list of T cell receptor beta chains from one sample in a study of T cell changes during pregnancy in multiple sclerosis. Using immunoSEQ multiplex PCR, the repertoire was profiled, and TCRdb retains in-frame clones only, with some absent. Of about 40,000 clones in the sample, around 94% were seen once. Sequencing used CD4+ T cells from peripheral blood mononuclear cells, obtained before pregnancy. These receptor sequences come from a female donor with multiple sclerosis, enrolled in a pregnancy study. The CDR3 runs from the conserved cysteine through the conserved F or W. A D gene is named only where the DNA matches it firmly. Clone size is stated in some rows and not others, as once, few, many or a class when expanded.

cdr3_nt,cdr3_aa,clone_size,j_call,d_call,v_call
TGTGCCAGCAGCCAACTAGCGGGAGTATCCAATGAGCAGTTCTTC,CASSQLAGVSNEQFF,NA,TRBJ2-1,TRBD2,TRBV4-2
TGTGCCAGCAGTGCAGACAGGGTAGAGACCCAGTACTTC,CASSADRVETQYF,NA,TRBJ2-5,TRBD1,TRBV6-1
TGTGCCAGCAGCTCTAGGCCTAACTATGGCTACACCTTC,CASSSRPNYGYTF,NA,TRBJ1-2,NA,TRBV7-2
TGTGCCAGCAGTTTATCCCCGGACAGTAGGTATGGCTACACCTTC,CASSLSPDSRYGYTF,NA,TRBJ1-2,NA,TRBV27
TGTGCCAGCAGCTCACAGGGGAGCACTAGCACAGATACGCAGTATTTT,CASSSQGSTSTDTQYF,NA,TRBJ2-3,TRBD1,TRBV5-4
TGCGCCAGCAGCCAAGTGACGGGGGGAGGTCGTTCACCCCTCCACTTT,CASSQVTGGGRSPLHF,NA,TRBJ1-6,NA,TRBV4-1
TGTGCCAGCAGCTTAGAGGACATGAACACTGAAGCTTTCTTT,CASSLEDMNTEAFF,NA,TRBJ1-1,NA,TRBV7-6
TGTGCCAGCAGCTTAGGTAGGGGGACAGAAAGGAACACTGAAGCTTTCTTT,CASSLGRGTERNTEAFF,NA,TRBJ1-1,TRBD1,TRBV7-9
TGTGCCAGCAGTTTCGCGGGAAGCTCACGAGAGACCCAGTACTTC,CASSFAGSSRETQYF,NA,TRBJ2-5,NA,TRBV27
TGTGCCAGCAGTACCGACAAGAATGGTTACACCTTC,CASSTDKNGYTF,NA,TRBJ1-2,NA,TRBV6-5
TGTGCCAGTGGACAGGGGGCGGGGAATGAGCAGTTCTTC,CASGQGAGNEQFF,NA,TRBJ2-1,TRBD1,TRBV19
TGTGCCAGTAGGGAGACAGGGGTTGCTGGGGCCAACGTCCTGACTTTC,CASRETGVAGANVLTF,NA,TRBJ2-6,TRBD1,TRBV19
TGCGCCAGCAGCCAAGCTACTAGCGGGAGGGCCACTGAGCAGTTCTTC,CASSQATSGRATEQFF,NA,TRBJ2-1,TRBD2,TRBV4-1
TGTGCCAGTAGTATAGACAGGGCGGGAGGAGAGACCCAGTACTTC,CASSIDRAGGETQYF,once,TRBJ2-5,TRBD2,TRBV19
TGTGCCAGCAGCAAAGCGCTTTACCTAGCCTTATTTGGCGAGCAGTACTTC,CASSKALYLALFGEQYF,NA,TRBJ2-7,NA,TRBV21-1
TGCGCCAGCAGCCAAATAGCGGGAGTTCCCGGGGAGCTGTTTTTT,CASSQIAGVPGELFF,NA,TRBJ2-2,TRBD2,TRBV4-1
TGTGCCAGCAGTACCGGGACTAGCGGGACGTATACGCAGTATTTT,CASSTGTSGTYTQYF,NA,TRBJ2-3,TRBD2,TRBV6-1
TGTGCCACCCCCGGGACACGGAACACTGAAGCTTTCTTT,CATPGTRNTEAFF,NA,TRBJ1-1,NA,TRBV2
TGCGCCAGCAGCTTGGACGGGACTAGCGGCCCCACGGGTTACAATGAGCAGTTCTTC,CASSLDGTSGPTGYNEQFF,NA,TRBJ2-1,TRBD2,TRBV5-1
TGTGCCAGCAGAAGGACAGGCTACTCCTACGAGCAGTACTTC,CASRRTGYSYEQYF,NA,TRBJ2-7,TRBD1,TRBV6-5
TGTGCCAGCAGCTTGGGATACCCGGGACAGCTCTTTTACGAGCAGTACTTC,CASSLGYPGQLFYEQYF,NA,TRBJ2-7,TRBD1,TRBV5-6
TGCGCCAGCAGCTTGCAGCGGGAGGGCCGCCCAACATCCTACAATGAGCAGTTCTTC,CASSLQREGRPTSYNEQFF,NA,TRBJ2-1,TRBD2,TRBV5-1
TGTGCCACCAGCAGAGGCCAATCCGGGACAGGGGGGAGTTCACCCCTCCACTTT,CATSRGQSGTGGSSPLHF,NA,TRBJ1-6,TRBD1,TRBV15
TGCGCCAGCAGTGAAGCGATAGGGGGAGAGACCCAGTACTTC,CASSEAIGGETQYF,NA,TRBJ2-5,NA,TRBV2
TGTGCCAGCTGCGGTGGGACTGCCTATGGCTACACCTTC,CASCGGTAYGYTF,NA,TRBJ1-2,NA,TRBV28
TGTGCCAGCAGCCCTGGACTAGCTTTGGAATGGGTCGGCACAGATACGCAGTATTTT,CASSPGLALEWVGTDTQYF,NA,TRBJ2-3,TRBD2,TRBV7-9
TGTGCCAGCAGCGCAGGGTTTGAGGAAAAACTGTTTTTT,CASSAGFEEKLFF,NA,TRBJ1-4,NA,TRBV7-2
TGTGCCAGCAGCTCCATGGGGGCAACAGATACGCAGTATTTT,CASSSMGATDTQYF,NA,TRBJ2-3,NA,TRBV11-3
TGTGCCAGCAGAGGGACAGGCCCACTCTCCTACGAGCAGTACTTC,CASRGTGPLSYEQYF,NA,TRBJ2-7,TRBD1,TRBV6-5
TGTGCCAGCAAAGTTGGGGCGGGAGTCACAGATACGCAGTATTTT,CASKVGAGVTDTQYF,NA,TRBJ2-3,TRBD2,TRBV6-5
TGTGCCAGCAGCTTACGTTCTGATCAGCCCCAGCATTTT,CASSLRSDQPQHF,NA,TRBJ1-5,NA,TRBV7-9
TGTGCCAGCAGCAAAGGACCCCGGACTGAAGGGGGCTATGGCTACACCTTC,CASSKGPRTEGGYGYTF,NA,TRBJ1-2,NA,TRBV21-1
TGTGCCAGCAGCTTGGGTGGACATAGCTCCTACAATGAGCAGTTCTTC,CASSLGGHSSYNEQFF,NA,TRBJ2-1,NA,TRBV5-4
TGTGCCAGCAGTGAAGTCGCAGGCCAGGGGGAGCAGTACTTC,CASSEVAGQGEQYF,NA,TRBJ2-7,NA,TRBV2
TGTGCCACCAGCGCCGACAGGAGCTCCTACGAGCAGTACTTC,CATSADRSSYEQYF,NA,TRBJ2-7,NA,TRBV15
TGTGCCAGTAGTCCCTTAGGTGTGGGAGACTACGAGCAGTACTTC,CASSPLGVGDYEQYF,NA,TRBJ2-7,NA,TRBV19
TGTGCCAGCAGTGACAGGGCGGGCGAGCAGTACTTC,CASSDRAGEQYF,NA,TRBJ2-7,TRBD1,TRBV6-6
TGTGCCAGCTCACCCAGCATAAGCGTCGAGCAGTACTTC,CASSPSISVEQYF,NA,TRBJ2-7,NA,TRBV18
TGTGCCATCAGTGATGGCAGGGTTGGTTACGAGCAGTACTTC,CAISDGRVGYEQYF,once,TRBJ2-7,NA,TRBV10-3
TGTGCCAGCAGCGCCCAGGGATCAGATACGCAGTATTTT,CASSAQGSDTQYF,NA,TRBJ2-3,NA,TRBV9
TGTGCCAGTAGTATAGATGGGAGGGTCCATGGCTACACCTTC,CASSIDGRVHGYTF,once,TRBJ1-2,NA,TRBV19
TGTGCCAGCAGCTTGGATCCGGGACAGGGAGGAGCAACTGAAGCTTTCTTT,CASSLDPGQGGATEAFF,NA,TRBJ1-1,TRBD1,TRBV5-6
TGCGCCAGCAGCATTGGGGGCAGGGCGGATGAAAAACTGTTTTTT,CASSIGGRADEKLFF,few,TRBJ1-4,NA,TRBV5-1
TGTGCCAGCAGTTATCCCCAGATAGAGACCCAGTACTTC,CASSYPQIETQYF,NA,TRBJ2-5,NA,TRBV6-6
TGTGCCAGCAGCCCTGGACTAGCGGGAGGGATAGATACGCAGTATTTT,CASSPGLAGGIDTQYF,NA,TRBJ2-3,TRBD2,TRBV4-2
TGTGCCAGCAGCTTAACGTCGGCCTACAATGAGCAGTTCTTC,CASSLTSAYNEQFF,NA,TRBJ2-1,NA,TRBV7-6
TGTGCCAGCAGCTTCTTGACAGGGGGCTTCGCGGACACTGAAGCTTTCTTT,CASSFLTGGFADTEAFF,NA,TRBJ1-1,TRBD1,TRBV5-8
TGCAGCGTTGAGGGGGGACCGAACACCGGGGAGCTGTTTTTT,CSVEGGPNTGELFF,NA,TRBJ2-2,NA,TRBV29-1
TGTGCCAGCAGCTTGGCCGCCTACGAGCAGTACTTC,CASSLAAYEQYF,NA,TRBJ2-7,NA,TRBV5-6
TGTGCCAGCAGCTTAGAGGTTGGCGGGGTCGGGGCCAACGTCCTGACTTTC,CASSLEVGGVGANVLTF,NA,TRBJ2-6,NA,TRBV7-2
TGTGCCAGCTCACCCGGACTAGAAGAGACCCAGTACTTC,CASSPGLEETQYF,once,TRBJ2-5,TRBD2,TRBV18
TGTGCCAGCAGCGACGCCGGGACTAGTCTCTATGAGCAGTTCTTC,CASSDAGTSLYEQFF,NA,TRBJ2-1,TRBD2,TRBV5-4
TGCGCCAGCAGCTCGACTAGCGGGTTATACAATGAGCAGTTCTTC,CASSSTSGLYNEQFF,NA,TRBJ2-1,TRBD2,TRBV5-1